This T cell receptor (beta chain) was retrieved from a study of blood T cell repertoires in COVID-19. Study in general: Sources were T cells, B-cell-depleted T cells, or PBMCs; the material itself was cDNA or gDNA.

In the original workflow: Reference gene primers were amplified, and this amplification served to estimate nucleated cell counts. Sequencing used immunoSEQ multiplex PCR; TCRdb keeps in-frame clones, though not all of them. The V and J calls and the clone size are those of that table, but D and trimming were determined from the DNA. The sample includes under 200,000 clones, roughly 80% seen only once; the top ten take around 15%. Per the germline V gene, CDR1 is SQVTM and CDR2 is ANQGSEA. This CDR3 is 13 amino acids long. The V end lost 3 bases, the J end lost 6 bases, and 15 bases lay between the germline ends.

This sequence was found in a woman between 65 and 79 years old with COVID-19, enrolled during active disease. This chain uses TRBV29-1 with TRBJ2-7, with a possible D match to TRBD1 (5 bases). Sequenced material: peripheral blood. Here the CDR3 DNA reads TGCAGCGTTGAGGTACAGGCATTGGGCGAGCAGTACTTC. Translation: CSVEVQALGEQYF.